The rows below give T cell receptor beta chains drawn from one sample of a study of shared clonotypes between healthy human individuals. Assay: immunoSEQ multiplex PCR; the TCRdb copy retains only in-frame clones and omits some. The table has about 2 million clones, over 85% seen once. Sample: naive CD8+ T cells sorted from blood. The receptors come from a man between 18 and 29 years old in good health. The CDR3 runs from the conserved cysteine through the conserved F or W. Fields, in order: V gene, clone size, J gene, D gene, CDR3 protein, CDR3 DNA. The D gene is left open where the match is weak. Clone size, where shown, is once, few, many, or a class for clones that have expanded.

TRBV2	-	TRBJ1-4	-	CASSQNEKLFF	TGTGCCAGCAGTCAAAATGAAAAACTGTTTTTT
TRBV10-1	-	TRBJ1-1	-	CASSESRTGNTEAFF	TGCGCCAGCAGTGAATCGAGGACGGGGAACACTGAAGCTTTCTTT
TRBV25-1	-	TRBJ1-1	-	CASSDGLSTEAFF	TGTGCCAGCAGTGACGGGCTGAGCACTGAAGCTTTCTTT
TRBV30	once	TRBJ1-2	TRBD1	CAWTPTGATYYGYTF	TGTGCCTGGACTCCGACAGGGGCGACTTACTATGGCTACACCTTC
TRBV27	-	TRBJ2-7	-	CASSFGEHPSYEQYF	TGTGCCAGCAGTTTTGGGGAACACCCCTCCTACGAGCAGTACTTC
TRBV27	-	TRBJ2-1	-	CASSLPDNEQFF	TGTGCCAGCAGTTTACCAGACAATGAGCAGTTCTTC
TRBV6-6	-	TRBJ1-1	-	CASSYKTSRLNTEAFF	TGTGCCAGCAGTTACAAAACGAGTAGGCTTAACACTGAAGCTTTCTTT
TRBV29-1	-	TRBJ1-2	-	CSGDQGTNYGYTF	TGCAGCGGTGATCAGGGGACTAACTATGGCTACACCTTC
TRBV30	-	TRBJ2-7	-	CAWSPQYEQYF	TGTGCCTGGAGTCCACAGTACGAGCAGTACTTC
TRBV30	once	TRBJ1-5	-	CAWSVAGFVEQPQHF	TGTGCCTGGAGTGTAGCAGGGTTTGTTGAACAGCCCCAGCATTTT
TRBV30	once	TRBJ2-7	-	CAWSVGRGVEQYF	TGTGCCTGGAGTGTAGGGAGAGGCGTCGAGCAGTACTTC
TRBV28	-	TRBJ1-6	-	CASSFGVGNSPLHF	TGTGCCAGCAGTTTCGGGGTAGGCAATTCACCCCTCCACTTT
TRBV27	-	TRBJ1-5	-	CASSLFGNQPQHF	TGTGCCAGCAGTTTATTCGGCAATCAGCCCCAGCATTTT
TRBV5-4	-	TRBJ1-2	TRBD1	CASSDGTGTNYGYTF	TGTGCCAGCAGCGATGGGACAGGAACTAACTATGGCTACACCTTC
TRBV6-6	-	TRBJ1-2	-	CASSYPRTEYYGYTF	TGTGCCAGCAGTTACCCAAGGACAGAATACTATGGCTACACCTTC
TRBV9	-	TRBJ1-2	-	CASSVGGSVPSYGYTF	TGTGCCAGCAGCGTAGGGGGTAGCGTTCCTTCCTATGGCTACACCTTC
TRBV7-9	-	TRBJ2-7	-	CASSFSGEWEQYF	TGTGCCAGCAGCTTTTCGGGGGAGTGGGAGCAGTACTTC
TRBV10-2	-	TRBJ2-7	-	CASSEMYYEQYF	TGCGCCAGCAGTGAGATGTATTACGAGCAGTACTTC
TRBV7-9	-	TRBJ2-7	TRBD1	CASSYRGYEQYF	TGTGCCAGCAGCTACAGGGGATACGAGCAGTACTTC
TRBV4-2	-	TRBJ2-1	TRBD1	CASSQDIRQGVYNEQFF	TGTGCCAGCAGCCAAGATATTCGGCAGGGGGTTTACAATGAGCAGTTCTTC
TRBV7-9	-	TRBJ1-2	-	CASSLGVYGYTF	TGTGCCAGCAGCTTAGGTGTCTATGGCTACACCTTC
TRBV30	-	TRBJ2-1	-	CAWSVNNEQFF	TGTGCCTGGAGTGTCAACAATGAGCAGTTCTTC
TRBV9	-	TRBJ2-5	-	CASSVEPSDGEETQYF	TGTGCCAGCAGCGTAGAACCCTCGGACGGGGAAGAGACCCAGTACTTC
TRBV4-1	-	TRBJ2-5	TRBD2	CASSHRLAGGPGETQYF	TGCGCCAGCAGCCACCGACTAGCGGGAGGGCCGGGGGAGACCCAGTACTTC
TRBV6-6	-	TRBJ2-7	-	CASSYSSPAGPYEQYF	TGTGCCAGCAGTTACTCGAGTCCTGCGGGACCCTACGAGCAGTACTTC
TRBV7-9	-	TRBJ2-7	TRBD1	CASSFLGQGANEQYF	TGTGCCAGCAGCTTTCTAGGACAGGGGGCCAACGAGCAGTACTTC
TRBV4-3	-	TRBJ1-1	-	CASSQEGVGTEAFF	TGCGCCAGCAGCCAAGAGGGGGTGGGCACTGAAGCTTTCTTT
TRBV7-2	-	TRBJ2-2	-	CASSLVPVSGELFF	TGTGCCAGCAGCTTAGTACCGGTTTCCGGGGAGCTGTTTTTT
TRBV6-1	-	TRBJ2-5	-	CASSPTVGLGETQYF	TGTGCCAGCAGTCCCACTGTGGGCCTGGGGGAGACCCAGTACTTC
TRBV2	-	TRBJ1-3	-	CASYYSTASDSGNTIYF	TGTGCCAGCTATTATTCAACCGCGTCGGACTCTGGAAACACCATATATTTT
TRBV27	-	TRBJ2-4	-	CASSLTGWANIQYF	TGTGCCAGCAGTCTCACAGGGTGGGCGAACATTCAGTACTTC
TRBV27	-	TRBJ2-3	TRBD2	CASSPTTSGEADTQYF	TGTGCCAGCAGTCCAACGACTAGCGGGGAAGCAGATACGCAGTATTTT
TRBV4-1	-	TRBJ2-7	-	CASSQDTSANSYEQYF	TGCGCCAGCAGCCAAGATACAAGCGCCAACTCCTACGAGCAGTACTTC
TRBV7-2	-	TRBJ2-7	-	CASSSLGSYEQYF	TGTGCCAGCAGCTCGCTTGGGTCCTACGAGCAGTACTTC
TRBV11-2	-	TRBJ2-4	TRBD2	CASSPPASGLKNIQYF	TGTGCCAGCAGCCCGCCGGCTAGCGGATTGAAAAACATTCAGTACTTC
TRBV18	-	TRBJ2-5	-	CASSPIAWETQYF	TGTGCCAGCTCACCAATAGCGTGGGAGACCCAGTACTTC
TRBV11-2	-	TRBJ2-3	-	CASSSRPESTDTQYF	TGTGCCAGCAGCTCTAGGCCCGAGAGCACAGATACGCAGTATTTT
TRBV19	-	TRBJ2-5	-	CASSIDHETQYF	TGTGCCAGTAGTATTGACCACGAGACCCAGTACTTC
TRBV19	-	TRBJ1-1	-	CASSTGIGGAFF	TGTGCCAGTAGTACAGGTATAGGGGGAGCTTTCTTT